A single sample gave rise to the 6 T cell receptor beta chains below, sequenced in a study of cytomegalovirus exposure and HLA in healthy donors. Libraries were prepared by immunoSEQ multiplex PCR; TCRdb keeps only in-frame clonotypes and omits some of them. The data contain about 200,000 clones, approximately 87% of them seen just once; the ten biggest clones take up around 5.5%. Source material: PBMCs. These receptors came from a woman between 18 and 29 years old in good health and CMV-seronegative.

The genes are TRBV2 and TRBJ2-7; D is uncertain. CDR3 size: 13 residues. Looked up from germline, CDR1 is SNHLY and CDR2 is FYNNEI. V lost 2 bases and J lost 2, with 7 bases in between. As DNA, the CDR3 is TGTGCCAGCAGTGAACAGGCCGCCTACGAGCAGTACTTC. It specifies CASSEQAAYEQYF. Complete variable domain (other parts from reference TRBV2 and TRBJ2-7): EPEVTQTPSHQVTQMGQEVILRCVPISNHLYFYWYRQILGQKVEFLVSFYNNEISEKSEIFDDQFSVERPDGSNFTLKIRSTKLEDSAMYFCASSEQAAYEQYFGPGTRLTVT.

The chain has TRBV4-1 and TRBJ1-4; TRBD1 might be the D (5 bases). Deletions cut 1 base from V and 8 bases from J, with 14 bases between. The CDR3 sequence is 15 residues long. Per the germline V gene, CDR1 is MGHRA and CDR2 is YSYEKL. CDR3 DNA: TGCGCCAGCAGCCAAGCGGAGGGGAGTGGGGAAAAACTGTTTTTT. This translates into CASSQAEGSGEKLFF.

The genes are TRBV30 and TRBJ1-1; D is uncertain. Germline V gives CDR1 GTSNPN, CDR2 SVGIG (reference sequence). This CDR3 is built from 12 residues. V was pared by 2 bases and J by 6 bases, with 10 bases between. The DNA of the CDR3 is TGTGCCTGGAGTATCGGTGGCCCTGAAGCTTTCTTT. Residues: CAWSIGGPEAFF.

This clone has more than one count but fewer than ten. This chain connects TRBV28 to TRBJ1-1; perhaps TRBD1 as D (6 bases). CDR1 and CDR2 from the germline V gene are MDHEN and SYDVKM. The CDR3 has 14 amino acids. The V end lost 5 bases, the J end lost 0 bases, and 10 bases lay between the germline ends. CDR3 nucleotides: TGTGCCAGCAGTAACAGGGAGATGAACACTGAAGCTTTCTTT. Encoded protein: CASSNREMNTEAFF. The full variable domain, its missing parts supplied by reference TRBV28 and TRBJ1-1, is DVKVTQSSRYLVKRTGEKVFLECVQDMDHENMFWYRQDPGLGLRLIYFSYDVKMKEKGDIPEGYSVSREKKERFSLILESASTNQTSMYLCASSNREMNTEAFFGQGTRLTVV.

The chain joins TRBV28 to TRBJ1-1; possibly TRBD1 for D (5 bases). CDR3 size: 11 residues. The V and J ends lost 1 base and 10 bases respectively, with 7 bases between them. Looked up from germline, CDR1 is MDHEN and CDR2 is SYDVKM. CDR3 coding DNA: TGTGCCAGCAGTTTATCCGGGGCAGCTTTCTTT. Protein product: CASSLSGAAFF.

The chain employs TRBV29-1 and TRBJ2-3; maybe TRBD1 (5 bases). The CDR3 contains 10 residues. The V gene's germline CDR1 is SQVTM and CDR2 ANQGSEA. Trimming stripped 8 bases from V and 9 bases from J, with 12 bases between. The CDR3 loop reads CSHKGVTQYF. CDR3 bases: TGCAGCCATAAAGGGGTAACGCAGTATTTT.